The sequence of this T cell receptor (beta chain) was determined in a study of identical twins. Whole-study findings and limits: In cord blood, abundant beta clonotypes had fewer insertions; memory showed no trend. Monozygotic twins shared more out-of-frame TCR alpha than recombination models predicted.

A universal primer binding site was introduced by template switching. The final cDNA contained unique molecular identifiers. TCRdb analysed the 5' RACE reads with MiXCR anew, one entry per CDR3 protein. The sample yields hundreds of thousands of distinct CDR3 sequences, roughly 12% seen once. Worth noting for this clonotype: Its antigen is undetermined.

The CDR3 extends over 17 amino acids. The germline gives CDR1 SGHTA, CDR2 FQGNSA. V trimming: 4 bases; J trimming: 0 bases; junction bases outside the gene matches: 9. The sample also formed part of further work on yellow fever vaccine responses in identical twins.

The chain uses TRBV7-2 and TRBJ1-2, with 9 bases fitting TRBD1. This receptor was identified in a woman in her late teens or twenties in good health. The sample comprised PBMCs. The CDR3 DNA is TGTGCCAGCAGCTCGGACAGGGGATCGATAGCTAACTATGGCTACACCTTC. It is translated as CASSSDRGSIANYGYTF.